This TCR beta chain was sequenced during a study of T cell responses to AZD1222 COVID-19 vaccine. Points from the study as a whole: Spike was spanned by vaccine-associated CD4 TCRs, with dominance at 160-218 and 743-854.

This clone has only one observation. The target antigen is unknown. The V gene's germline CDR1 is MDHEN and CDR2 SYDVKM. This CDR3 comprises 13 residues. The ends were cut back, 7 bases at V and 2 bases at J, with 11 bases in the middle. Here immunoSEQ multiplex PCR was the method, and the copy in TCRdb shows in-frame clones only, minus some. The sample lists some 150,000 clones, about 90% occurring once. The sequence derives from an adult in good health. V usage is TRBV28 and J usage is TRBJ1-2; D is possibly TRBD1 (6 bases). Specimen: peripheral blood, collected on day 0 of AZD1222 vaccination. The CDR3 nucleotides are TGTGCCAGCAACCCACAGGGCAACTATGGCTACACCTTC. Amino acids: CASNPQGNYGYTF.